This is a list of T cell receptor beta chains from one sample in a study of blood T cell repertoires in COVID-19. Profiled with immunoSEQ multiplex PCR; TCRdb holds only in-frame clones, not every one. This table holds 450,000 to 500,000 clones, about 90% found once. The sequencing sample was made of PBMCs or T cells enriched from blood (not recorded which). The receptors stem from a woman between 18 and 29 years old who had recovered from COVID-19. Each CDR3 is given with its conserved first and last residue. A D gene is named only where the DNA matches it firmly. Rows give clone size only sometimes, using once, few, many, or a class for an expanded clone.

>.|TRBD1|TRBJ2-5|TRBV19
TGTGCCAGTAGTACACTCACAGGGGAGCTAGAGACCCAGTACTTC
CASSTLTGELETQYF
>.|TRBD2|TRBJ2-5|TRBV5-4
TGTGCCAGCAGCTCCCCGGGCCGCGGGGGGCAGGAGACCCAGTACTTC
CASSSPGRGGQETQYF
>.|.|TRBJ1-1|TRBV7-9
TGTGCCAGCAGCACGTTCGGGGACACTGAAGCTTTCTTT
CASSTFGDTEAFF
>once|TRBD1|TRBJ2-7|TRBV5-1
TGCGCCAGCAGCCCTATTACAGGGGGCTGGGGGTTAAGGAACGAGCAGTACTTC
CASSPITGGWGLRNEQYF
>.|TRBD2|TRBJ2-3|TRBV19
TGTGCCAGTAGCACACTAGCGTCAGATACGCAGTATTTT
CASSTLASDTQYF
>few|TRBD2|TRBJ2-2|TRBV7-6
TGTGCCAGCAGCTTGGGGGGGGGCACCGGGGAGCTGTTTTTT
CASSLGGGTGELFF
>.|.|TRBJ1-1|TRBV19
TGTGCCAGTAGTATGGAGGTGGGAGGGTGGGCTTTCTTT
CASSMEVGGWAFF
>.|TRBD1|TRBJ2-7|TRBV5-5
TGTGCCAGCAGCCCGGGACAGTCTGAGGCCTACGAGCAGTACTTC
CASSPGQSEAYEQYF
>.|.|TRBJ1-6|TRBV19
TGTGCCAGTTCCAGTGGGAGCTCCTATAATTCACCCCTCCACTTT
CASSSGSSYNSPLHF
>.|TRBD1|TRBJ2-5|TRBV5-6
TGTGCCAGCAGCTTGAAGACAGGGGGCGGTGAGACCCAGTACTTC
CASSLKTGGGETQYF
>.|.|TRBJ2-1|TRBV3-1/TRBV3-2
TGTGCCAGCAGCCAAGATGCGATCTCCTACAATGAGCAGTTCTTC
CASSQDAISYNEQFF
>.|.|TRBJ2-1|TRBV18
TGTGCCAGCTCACCGGTTACTAGTTTAGGCAATGAGCAGTTCTTC
CASSPVTSLGNEQFF
>.|TRBD1|TRBJ1-2|TRBV5-4
TGTGCCAGCAGCCTACAGGGGGACTATGGCTACACCTTC
CASSLQGDYGYTF
>.|TRBD2|TRBJ2-3|TRBV5-6
TGTGCCAGCAGCTCCCGGGACTACCCCGGGACAGATACGCAGTATTTT
CASSSRDYPGTDTQYF
>.|TRBD2|TRBJ2-1|TRBV18
TGTGCCAGCTCACCACGACCTCCCGGGAGGCAGGATTTCAATGAGCAGTTCTTC
CASSPRPPGRQDFNEQFF
>.|.|TRBJ2-7|TRBV11-2
TGTGCCAGCAGCTTAGAGATCGTAGCGGAAGAGCAGTACTTC
CASSLEIVAEEQYF
>.|TRBD2|TRBJ2-7|TRBV7-2
TGTGCCAGCAGCTTTAGCGGGGGGGCCTACGAGCAGTACTTC
CASSFSGGAYEQYF
>.|.|TRBJ1-1|TRBV6-5
TGTGCCAGCCGCCGGACTGAAACTGAAGCTTTCTTT
CASRRTETEAFF
>once|TRBD2|TRBJ2-5|TRBV18
TGTGCCAGCTCACCCGGACTAGCGGGGGAGGAGACCCAGTACTTC
CASSPGLAGEETQYF
>.|TRBD1|TRBJ1-6|TRBV11-2
TGTGCCAGCAGCTCCTGGACAGGGTCCAATTCACCCCTCCACTTT
CASSSWTGSNSPLHF
>.|TRBD1|TRBJ2-5|TRBV18
TGTGCCAGCTCATCAGCACAGGGGTTACAAGAGACCCAGTACTTC
CASSSAQGLQETQYF
>.|TRBD2|TRBJ2-3|TRBV6-5
TGTGCCAGCTCCGGGACTAGCGCTGATACGCAGTATTTT
CASSGTSADTQYF